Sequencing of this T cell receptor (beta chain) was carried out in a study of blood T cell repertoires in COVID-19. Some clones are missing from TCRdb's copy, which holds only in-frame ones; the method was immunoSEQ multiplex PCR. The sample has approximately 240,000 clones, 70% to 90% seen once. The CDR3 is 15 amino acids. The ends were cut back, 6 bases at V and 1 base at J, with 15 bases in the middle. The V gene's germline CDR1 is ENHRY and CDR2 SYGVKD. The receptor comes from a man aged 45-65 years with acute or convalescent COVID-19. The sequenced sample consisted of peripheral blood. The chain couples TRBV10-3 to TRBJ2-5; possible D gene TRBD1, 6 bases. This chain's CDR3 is CAISGVGGSQETQYF. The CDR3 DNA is TGTGCCATCAGCGGGGTTGGGGGCAGCCAAGAGACCCAGTACTTC.